The T cell receptor (beta chain) under discussion was sequenced for a study of Graves' ophthalmopathy and Graves' hyperthyroidism. Broader study findings: Blood was where most expanded thyroid clonotypes above 0.001 frequency also turned up.

Amplified material comprised TCR beta CDR3 regions derived from RNA transcripts. The first-round RT-PCR employed HTBI primers together with the Qiagen OneStep RT-PCR kit. A multiplex PCR was then performed as the second round. Using its own MiXCR run on the multiplex PCR reads, TCRdb lists one record per CDR3 protein. The profile covers 240,000 or so distinct CDR3 sequences, with 40% to 50% appearing a single time and about half taken by the ten largest. CDR1 and CDR2 (germline): ENHRY, SYGVKD. This CDR3 contains 12 residues. For this clonotype: Its antigen is undetermined. The junction departs from germline at one end; a sequencing error may be responsible.

The TCR comes from an adult man with Graves' ophthalmopathy. The chain employs TRBV10-3 and TRBJ1-2, with TRBD1 as a possible D gene (5 bases). Sequenced: peripheral blood. CDR3 sequence reads: CASSTSRESYTF. The CDR3 DNA reads as TGTGCCAGCAGTACCTCCAGGGAGAGCTACACCTTC.